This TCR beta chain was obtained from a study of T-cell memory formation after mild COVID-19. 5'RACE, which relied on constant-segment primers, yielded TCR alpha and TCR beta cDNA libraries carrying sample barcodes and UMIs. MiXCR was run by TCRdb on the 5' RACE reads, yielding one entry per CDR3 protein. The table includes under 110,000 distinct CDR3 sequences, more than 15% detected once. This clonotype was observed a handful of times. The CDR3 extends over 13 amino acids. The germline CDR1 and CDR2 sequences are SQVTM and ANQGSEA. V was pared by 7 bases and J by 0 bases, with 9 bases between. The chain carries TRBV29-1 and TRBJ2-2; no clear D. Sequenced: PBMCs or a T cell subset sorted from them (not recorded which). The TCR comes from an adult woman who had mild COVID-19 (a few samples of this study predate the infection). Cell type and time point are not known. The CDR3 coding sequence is TGCAGCGCCCTGTTAGCGAACACCGGGGAGCTGTTTTTT. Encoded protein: CSALLANTGELFF.